Sequencing of this TCR beta chain was carried out in a study of blood T cell repertoires in COVID-19. Across the whole study: Samples came from the United States, Italy and Spain, spanning acute and convalescent COVID-19. T cells, B-cell-depleted T cells, or PBMCs supplied cDNA or gDNA.

Original analysis: Reference gene primer amplification gave estimated nucleated cell counts. Using immunoSEQ multiplex PCR, the repertoire was profiled, and TCRdb retains in-frame clones only, with some absent. From that table come the V and J calls and clone size; the DNA was used to work out D and trimming. The sample includes tens of thousands of clones, around 85% of them seen just once. The CDR3 sequence is 14 residues long. Germline assignment: CDR1 SNHLY and CDR2 FYNNEI. V lost 6 bases and J lost 7, with 19 bases in between. Specimen: peripheral blood. This TCR derives from a human donor in a cohort sampled during active COVID-19. The chain has TRBV2 and TRBJ2-7; a possible D gene is TRBD1 (6 bases). CDR3 DNA sequence: TGTGCCAGCAGGGACACAGGGCTAATCTATGAGCAGTACTTC. It specifies CASRDTGLIYEQYF.